The clone carrying this TCR beta chain has at least ten counts. Antigen unknown. The sample belongs to a study of T cell repertoires in cytomegalovirus infection. Turning to the study itself: Based on public TCR beta signatures, there were indications of CMV infection and of a matching HLA type.

TCRdb reprocessed the reads with MiXCR, giving one entry per CDR3 protein. Among over 300,000 distinct CDR3 sequences, roughly 15% were seen once, and the ten largest hold about 12%. Study outcomes and limitations: Within the response measured ex vivo, HLA-C-restricted CMV-specific TCR beta clonotypes were dominant. Cumulated frequencies of public TCR beta families served to identify carriers of CMV plus the relevant HLA.

The sequencing input was PBMCs. This TCR derives from a human donor in good health (CMV status not recorded). Some clones in this sample may be carry-over from other donors' samples.

The CDR3 DNA reads TGTGCCAGCAGCAACGGACAGAACTATGGCTACACCTTC. As protein: CASSNGQNYGYTF. The chain links TRBV12-3 or TRBV12-4 to TRBJ1-2; a possible D gene is TRBD1 (6 bases). The ends were cut back, 6 bases at V and 2 bases at J, with 10 bases in the middle. The CDR3 length is 13 residues.